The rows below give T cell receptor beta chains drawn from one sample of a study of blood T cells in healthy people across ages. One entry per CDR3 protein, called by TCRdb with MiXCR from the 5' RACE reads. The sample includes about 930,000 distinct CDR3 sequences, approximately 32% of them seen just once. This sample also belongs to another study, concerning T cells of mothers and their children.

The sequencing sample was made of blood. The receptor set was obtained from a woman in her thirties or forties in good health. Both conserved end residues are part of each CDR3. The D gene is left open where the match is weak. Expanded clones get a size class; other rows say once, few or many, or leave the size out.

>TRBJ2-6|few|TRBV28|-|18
CASSLLESRNSGTNVLTF
TGTGCCAGCAGTTTGTTGGAGTCAAGAAACTCTGGGACCAACGTCCTGACTTTC
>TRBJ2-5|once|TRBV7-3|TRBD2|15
CASSLTSGEGETQYF
TGTGCCAGCAGCTTAACTAGTGGGGAGGGGGAGACCCAGTACTTC
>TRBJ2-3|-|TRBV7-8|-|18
CASSLAQLRGRSTDTQYF
TGTGCCAGCAGCTTAGCGCAACTTCGGGGCCGAAGCACAGATACGCAGTATTTT
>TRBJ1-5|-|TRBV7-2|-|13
CASGNRGNQPQHF
TGTGCCAGCGGCAATCGGGGCAATCAGCCCCAGCATTTT
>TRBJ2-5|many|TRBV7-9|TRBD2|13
CASSWGGQETQYF
TGTGCCAGCAGCTGGGGGGGCCAAGAGACCCAGTACTTC
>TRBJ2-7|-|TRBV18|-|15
CASSPPWDGTYEQYF
TGTGCCAGCTCACCACCGTGGGACGGGACCTACGAGCAGTACTTC
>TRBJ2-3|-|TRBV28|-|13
CASDRGRTDTQYF
TGTGCCAGCGACCGGGGACGCACAGATACGCAGTATTTT
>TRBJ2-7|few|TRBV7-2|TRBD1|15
CASSYRTGGYNEQYF
TGTGCCAGCAGCTATAGGACAGGGGGTTACAATGAGCAGTACTTC
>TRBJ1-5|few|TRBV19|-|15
CASSSPGHRNQPQHF
TGTGCCAGTAGCTCCCCGGGACACCGAAATCAGCCCCAGCATTTT
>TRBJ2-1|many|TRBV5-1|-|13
CASSPGTWGEQFF
TGCGCCAGCAGCCCCGGGACGTGGGGTGAGCAGTTCTTC
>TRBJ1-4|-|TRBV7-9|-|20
CASSLRSIFPNPATNEKLFF
TGTGCCAGCAGCTTAAGGAGTATCTTCCCCAACCCTGCAACTAATGAAAAACTGTTTTTT
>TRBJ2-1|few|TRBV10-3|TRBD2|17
CAISPGLAGAFPHEQFF
TGTGCCATCAGTCCCGGACTAGCGGGGGCCTTTCCCCATGAGCAGTTCTTC
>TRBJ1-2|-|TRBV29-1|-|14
CSVGNDRRGNGYTF
TGCAGCGTTGGGAATGACAGGAGGGGTAATGGCTACACCTTC
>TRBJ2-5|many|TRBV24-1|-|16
CATSDSLRTGVETQYF
TGTGCCACCAGTGACTCACTTCGGACGGGGGTGGAGACCCAGTACTTC
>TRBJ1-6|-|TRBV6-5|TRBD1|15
CASSTGTGMSSPLHF
TGTGCCAGCAGTACCGGGACAGGGATGAGTTCACCCCTCCACTTT
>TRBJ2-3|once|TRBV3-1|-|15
CASSHTRTNADTQYF
TGTGCCAGCAGCCATACCAGGACCAACGCAGATACGCAGTATTTT
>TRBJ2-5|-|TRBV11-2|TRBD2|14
CASSLPGLKETQYF
TGTGCCAGCAGCTTACCGGGACTAAAGGAGACCCAGTACTTC
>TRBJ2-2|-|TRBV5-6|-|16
CASSLASAGATGELFF
TGTGCCAGCAGCTTGGCCTCGGCAGGGGCCACCGGGGAGCTGTTTTTT
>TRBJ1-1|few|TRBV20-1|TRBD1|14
CSARGGQMNTEAFF
TGCAGTGCTAGAGGGGGACAGATGAACACTGAAGCTTTCTTT
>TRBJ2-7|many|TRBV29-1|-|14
CSVVLGVKQRGQYF
TGCAGCGTTGTTTTAGGGGTCAAGCAGCGCGGGCAGTACTTC
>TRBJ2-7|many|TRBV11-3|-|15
CASSLNSAPFNEQYF
TGTGCCAGCAGCTTAAATAGCGCCCCGTTCAACGAGCAGTACTTC
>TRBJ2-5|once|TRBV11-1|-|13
CASNFPGAETQYF
TGTGCCAGCAACTTTCCGGGGGCAGAGACCCAGTACTTC
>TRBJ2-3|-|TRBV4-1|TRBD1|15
CASRVTGATTDMQYF
TGCGCCAGCAGGGTCACAGGGGCGACCACAGATATGCAGTATTTT
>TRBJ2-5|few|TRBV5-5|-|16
CATEKGGRGSGETQYF
TGTGCCACCGAGAAGGGAGGGAGGGGGTCAGGAGAGACCCAGTACTTC
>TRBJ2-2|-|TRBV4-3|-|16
CASSQVSSLNTGELFF
TGCGCCAGCAGCCAGGTATCGAGCTTGAACACCGGGGAGCTGTTTTTT
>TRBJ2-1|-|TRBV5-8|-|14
CASSGWTAGYEQFF
TGTGCCAGCAGCGGGTGGACAGCAGGCTACGAGCAGTTCTTC
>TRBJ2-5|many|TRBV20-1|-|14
CSAREHPGRETQYF
TGCAGTGCTAGAGAGCACCCAGGGAGGGAGACCCAGTACTTC
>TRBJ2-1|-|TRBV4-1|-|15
CASSQMGGGGNEQFF
TGCGCCAGCAGCCAAATGGGCGGCGGAGGCAATGAGCAGTTCTTC
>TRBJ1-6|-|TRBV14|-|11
CASSQQKTLHF
TGTGCCAGCAGCCAACAGAAAACCCTCCACTTT
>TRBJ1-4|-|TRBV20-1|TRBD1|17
CSVLTDRVGAFNEKLFF
TGCAGTGTTCTTACCGACAGGGTGGGGGCCTTTAATGAAAAACTGTTTTTT
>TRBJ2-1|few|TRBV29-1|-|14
CSVPALFRGNEQFF
TGCAGCGTCCCTGCTTTATTCAGGGGCAATGAGCAGTTCTTC
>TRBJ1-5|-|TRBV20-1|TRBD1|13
CSAKDRSDQPQHF
TGCAGTGCTAAGGACAGGAGCGATCAGCCCCAGCATTTT
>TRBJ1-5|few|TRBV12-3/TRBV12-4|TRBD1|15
CASSSGQGGWQPQHF
TGTGCCAGCAGTTCTGGACAGGGGGGATGGCAGCCCCAGCATTTT
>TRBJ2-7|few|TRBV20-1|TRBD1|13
CSARGQGAFEQYF
TGCAGTGCCCGGGGACAGGGGGCCTTCGAGCAGTACTTC
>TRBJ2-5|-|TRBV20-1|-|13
CSVRVQNQETQYF
TGCAGTGTCAGAGTACAGAACCAAGAGACCCAGTACTTC
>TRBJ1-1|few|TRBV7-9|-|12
CASSPLSAEAFF
TGTGCCAGCAGCCCCCTATCAGCAGAAGCTTTCTTT
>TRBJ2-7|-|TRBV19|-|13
CASSIWGSYEQYF
TGTGCCAGTAGTATTTGGGGCTCCTACGAGCAGTACTTC
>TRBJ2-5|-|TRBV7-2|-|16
CASSLALARGWETQYF
TGTGCCAGCAGCTTAGCGCTAGCGAGGGGGTGGGAGACCCAGTACTTC
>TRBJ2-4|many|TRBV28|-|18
CASSLYLYRVRAKNIQYF
TGTGCCAGCAGTTTATACCTTTACAGGGTCCGAGCCAAAAACATTCAGTACTTC
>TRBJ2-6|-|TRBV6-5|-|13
CTSSLTGANVPTF
TGTACCAGCAGCCTTACTGGGGCCAACGTCCCGACTTTC
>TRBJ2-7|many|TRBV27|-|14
CASSRQDSSYEQYF
TGTGCCAGCAGTCGGCAGGATAGCTCCTACGAGCAGTACTTC
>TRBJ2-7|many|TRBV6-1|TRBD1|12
CATETGAYEQYF
TGTGCCACCGAAACAGGGGCCTACGAGCAGTACTTC
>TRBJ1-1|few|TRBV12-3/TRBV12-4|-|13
CASARTDFTEAFF
TGTGCCAGCGCCAGGACAGACTTCACTGAAGCTTTCTTT
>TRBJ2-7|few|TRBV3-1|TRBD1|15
CASSLRTGGNYEQYF
TGTGCCAGCAGCCTTCGGACAGGGGGAAACTACGAGCAGTACTTC
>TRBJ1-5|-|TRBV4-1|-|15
CASSQEVTGWPPQHF
TGCGCCAGCAGCCAAGAGGTGACAGGATGGCCGCCCCAGCATTTT
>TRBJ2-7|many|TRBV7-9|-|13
CASTNSRGDEQYF
TGTGCCAGCACCAACTCCAGGGGTGACGAGCAGTACTTC
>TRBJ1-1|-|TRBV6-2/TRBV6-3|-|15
CASSYRAPGRSEAFF
TGTGCCAGCAGTTACCGGGCACCGGGCCGTTCTGAAGCTTTCTTT
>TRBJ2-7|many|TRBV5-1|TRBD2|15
CASRPVSSGGYEQYF
TGCGCCAGCAGACCCGTTTCTAGCGGGGGCTACGAGCAGTACTTC
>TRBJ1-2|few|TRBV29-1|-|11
CSVGRNYGYTF
TGCAGCGTTGGACGGAACTATGGCTACACCTTC
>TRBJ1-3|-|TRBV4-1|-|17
CASSQIIGGPSGNTIYF
TGCGCCAGCAGCCAAATCATAGGAGGCCCGTCTGGAAACACCATATATTTT